These 31 T cell receptor beta chains share one sample of origin, sequenced in a study of blood T cells in healthy people across ages. A J-beta primer mix and a sample-barcoded 5' primer were used in a second PCR of roughly 6 to 11 cycles. MiXCR, run by TCRdb on the 5' RACE reads, gives a single entry per CDR3 protein. Of around 1,500,000 distinct CDR3 sequences listed, 25% to 30% are singletons. The specimen sequenced was blood. These receptors were obtained from a woman in her twenties or thirties in good health.

Of note for this clonotype: Germline and junction disagree at one end, which may indicate a read error. V and J are TRBV12-3 or TRBV12-4 and TRBJ2-3, with a tentative D call TRBD2 (7 bases). This CDR3 contains 15 residues. The CDR3 DNA follows: TGTGCCAGCACTTTACGGGGGGCCAGCACAGATACGCAGTATTTT. Translation: CASTLRGASTDTQYF.

This clonotype was observed many times. The V and J genes are TRBV29-1 and TRBJ1-1, with a tentative D call TRBD1 (5 bases). The germline CDR1 and CDR2 sequences are SQVTM and ANQGSEA. Trimming stripped 7 bases from V and 1 base from J, with 13 bases between. The CDR3 contains 13 residues. The CDR3 DNA follows: TGCAGCGGGGGGGGATTCAAGAACACTGAAGCTTTCTTT. Translation: CSGGGFKNTEAFF.

The J gene is TRBJ2-3, the V gene TRBV18; the D is unclear. Germline lookup yields CDR1 KGHSH and CDR2 LQKENI. The CDR3 totals 14 residues. V lost 8 bases and J 5 bases, leaving 17 bases between the germline ends. In nucleotides, the CDR3 is TGTGCCAGCCTGCCAACGGTAGGACGAGATACGCAGTATTTT. It specifies CASLPTVGRDTQYF.

The chain uses TRBV3-1 and TRBJ2-4, with a weak D call TRBD2 (5 bases). Per germline, CDR1 LGHDT and CDR2 YNNKEL (reference sequence). Deletions cut 2 bases from V and 13 bases from J, with 15 bases between. The CDR3 spans 13 residues. The CDR3 sequence is CASSQISGNEQYF. The CDR3 coding sequence is TGTGCCAGCAGCCAAATCTCGGGGAATGAGCAGTACTTC.

In the case of this clonotype: A read error may be the cause here, since a much bigger clone is one base away. The V gene is TRBV10-3, the J gene TRBJ2-7; D not resolved. Looked up from germline, CDR1 is ENHRY and CDR2 is SYGVKD. The CDR3 covers 14 residues. CDR3 protein: CAIRESERSYEQYF. CDR3 DNA: TGTGCCATCCGTGAGTCGGAACGGAGCTACGAGCAGTACTTC.

As DNA, the CDR3 is TGTGCCAGCAGTGAAAGGGAGGCTAAGGGGACAGATACGCAGTATTTT. This encodes CASSEREAKGTDTQYF. The chain is built from TRBV2 and TRBJ2-3, with TRBD2 as a possible D gene (6 bases). The CDR3 consists of 16 residues. The germline V gene encodes CDR1 SNHLY and CDR2 FYNNEI. Trimming took off 2 bases at V and 3 bases at J, with 15 bases between the two ends.

The rearrangement links TRBV5-6 to TRBJ1-5; 7 positions agree with TRBD1. The CDR3 contains 16 residues. Germline CDR1 is SGHDT and CDR2 is YYEEEE. J was trimmed by 5 bases and V by 4 bases; bases with no gene match: 12. The CDR3 loop reads CASSAYDRDTDQPQHF. DNA for the CDR3: TGTGCCAGCAGCGCTTACGACAGGGATACAGATCAGCCCCAGCATTTT.

The rearrangement joins TRBV20-1 to TRBJ1-5; TRBD1 aligns across 7 bases. V lost 2 bases to trimming and J lost 8 bases; unmatched junction nucleotides: 9. The CDR3 has 14 amino acids. The germline gives CDR1 DFQATT, CDR2 SNEGSKA (reference sequence). CDR3 in DNA: TGCAGTGCTAGAACGGGGGACAGTTGGGAGCCCCAGCATTTT. This sequence encodes CSARTGDSWEPQHF.

The chain joins TRBV10-3 to TRBJ1-1; a possible D gene is TRBD1 (5 bases). Germline V gene lookup returns CDR1 ENHRY and CDR2 SYGVKD. V was clipped by 2 bases and J by 4 bases, with 14 bases between them. There are 15 residues in the CDR3. Here the CDR3 reads CAISEPGAGTTEAFF. The CDR3 region has the DNA TGTGCCATCAGTGAGCCGGGTGCAGGGACCACTGAAGCTTTCTTT.

This clonotype has just a few counts. This chain joins TRBV15 and TRBJ1-1; 8 bases align to TRBD1. From germline, CDR1 is LNHNV and CDR2 YYDKDF (reference sequence). The CDR3 is 15 amino acids. The J segment lost 4 bases and the V segment lost 0 bases, leaving 4 bases of the junction unmatched. The CDR3 is CATSRDGTGSTEAFF. The DNA for the CDR3 is TGTGCCACCAGCAGAGATGGGACAGGAAGCACTGAAGCTTTCTTT.

The sample holds a few counts of this clonotype. The V call is TRBV6-4, the J call TRBJ1-1; unclear D gene. The CDR3 covers 14 residues. Deletions cut 3 bases from V and 1 base from J, with 9 bases between. Germline V gives CDR1 MRHNA, CDR2 SNTAGT. DNA for the CDR3: TGTGCCAGCAGTGAGAACGGCCGGAACACTGAAGCTTTCTTT. It specifies CASSENGRNTEAFF.

This rearrangement joins TRBV5-1 to TRBJ1-1; D is unclear. V lost 4 bases and J lost 5, with 9 bases in between. This CDR3 has 12 residues. Germline loops: CDR1 SGHRS, CDR2 YFSETQ. CDR3 sequence reads: CASSHKWTEAFF. The DNA of the CDR3 is TGCGCCAGCAGCCATAAATGGACTGAAGCTTTCTTT.

As concerns this clonotype: Given a much more abundant clone one base away, this may be a read error. The chain carries TRBV28 and TRBJ2-7, with 7 nucleotides matching TRBD1. With V trimmed by 7 bases and J by 4 bases, 13 bases remained unmatched. The germline V gene encodes CDR1 MDHEN and CDR2 SYDVKM. The CDR3 is 15 amino acids. CDR3 DNA: TGTGCCAGCACCCGACAGGGAGAGTGGGGGTACGAGCAGTACTTC. This codes for CASTRQGEWGYEQYF.

This clonotype has a single count. The CDR3 loop reads CASSLVETMDTEAFF. DNA for the CDR3: TGTGCCAGCAGCTTGGTAGAGACCATGGACACTGAAGCTTTCTTT. This chain links TRBV5-5 with TRBJ1-1; D remains unclear. Between the trimmed V and J ends, which lost 0 bases and 3 bases, there was a span of 12 bases. CDR1 is SGHKS and CDR2 is YYEKEE in the germline V gene (reference sequence). This CDR3 is 15 amino acids long.

This clonotype has more than one count but fewer than ten. The CDR3 nucleotides are TGTGCCAGCAGTTCCCGGGGGGCACTCTACAATGAGCAGTTCTTC. Protein sequence: CASSSRGALYNEQFF. The chain has TRBV12-3 or TRBV12-4 and TRBJ2-1; D might be TRBD2 (7 bases). The CDR3 extends over 15 amino acids. V was cut by 4 bases and J by 3 bases, with 13 bases left in between.

This clonotype was counted a few times. The chain has TRBV27 and TRBJ1-2; possibly TRBD1 for D (6 bases). V lost 6 bases and J lost 4, with 15 bases in between. The CDR3 totals 14 residues. Germline assignment: CDR1 MNHEY and CDR2 SMNVEV (reference sequence). The CDR3 here is CASRGQGRGYGYTF. In DNA, the CDR3 is TGTGCCAGCAGAGGGCAGGGGAGGGGCTATGGCTACACCTTC.

The chain is built from TRBV27 and TRBJ2-7; TRBD2 matches at 8 bases. This CDR3 is 17 amino acids long. With V trimmed by 11 bases and J by 3 bases, 21 bases remained unmatched. Looked up from germline, CDR1 is MNHEY and CDR2 is SMNVEV (reference sequence). In DNA form, the CDR3 reads TGTGCCGGCTCTCCTAAGGGATCCGGGACTAGGATCTACGAGCAGTACTTC. Residues: CAGSPKGSGTRIYEQYF.

This clonotype was observed a handful of times. The chain links TRBV9 to TRBJ1-2, with D perhaps TRBD1 (6 bases). Germline CDR1 and CDR2: SGDLS and YYNGEE. This CDR3 comprises 15 residues. Trimming pared 0 bases from V and 2 bases from J, leaving 11 bases between. The CDR3 bases are TGTGCCAGCAGCGTAGATGGGGGGGCCAACTATGGCTACACCTTC. It codes for CASSVDGGANYGYTF. Full variable domain (outside the CDR3, taken from reference TRBV9 and TRBJ1-2): DSGVTQTPKHLITATGQRVTLRCSPRSGDLSVYWYQQSLDQGLQFLIQYYNGEERAKGNILERFSAQQFPDLHSELNLSSLELGDSALYFCASSVDGGANYGYTFGSGTRLTVV.

In its sample, this clonotype was seen many times. This chain links TRBV20-1 with TRBJ1-2; possible D gene TRBD1, 6 bases. From germline, CDR1 is DFQATT and CDR2 SNEGSKA (reference sequence). Trimming removed 6 bases at V and 6 bases at J, with 20 bases between. This CDR3 has 14 residues. In DNA form, the CDR3 reads TGCAGTGCAGGACGACAGGCAGCACTAAATGGCTACACCTTC. Amino acids: CSAGRQAALNGYTF.

In this sample, this clonotype turned up a few times. The rearrangement links TRBV20-1 to TRBJ1-2; 9 bases are a match to TRBD1. The V segment lost 2 bases and the J segment 4 bases; nucleotides outside the gene matches: 5. The CDR3 consists of 14 residues. The germline V gene has CDR1 DFQATT and CDR2 SNEGSKA (reference sequence). The CDR3 region is CSARPLTGGYGYTF. The CDR3 DNA is TGCAGTGCTAGACCTTTGACAGGGGGCTATGGCTACACCTTC.

The J gene is TRBJ2-7, the V gene TRBV7-2; 10 positions match TRBD2. This CDR3 region has 15 residues. The V and J ends lost 2 bases and 5 bases, in that order; junction bases with no gene match: 6. Germline assignment: CDR1 SGHTA and CDR2 FQGNSA. CDR3 sequence: CASSLIAGGRNEQYF. CDR3 DNA sequence: TGTGCCAGCAGCTTAATAGCGGGGGGCAGGAACGAGCAGTACTTC.

The chain couples TRBV20-1 to TRBJ1-1, with D maybe TRBD1 (5 bases). V lost 0 bases to trimming and J lost 0 bases, with 17 bases between them. CDR3 length: 17 residues. From germline, CDR1 is DFQATT and CDR2 SNEGSKA (reference sequence). The CDR3 nucleotides are TGCAGTGCTAGAGATCTGGTCGGGGGGAACATGAACACTGAAGCTTTCTTT. This encodes CSARDLVGGNMNTEAFF.

Here the CDR3 DNA reads TGCAGTGCTAGAGAGAGGCGGGGGTGGAAGACCCAGTACTTC. It codes for CSARERRGWKTQYF. The V gene is TRBV20-1, the J gene TRBJ2-7; 7 bases line up with TRBD2. Judging by the DNA end, TRBJ2-5 fits better; the J call may be wrong. The germline gives CDR1 DFQATT, CDR2 SNEGSKA (reference sequence). The CDR3 contains 14 residues.

This chain connects TRBV4-1 to TRBJ1-2; no clear D. V was cut by 1 base and J by 7 bases, with 10 bases left in between. This CDR3 is built from 13 residues. Germline CDR1 reads MGHRA; CDR2 reads YSYEKL. CDR3: CASSQVAGFGYTF. CDR3 coding DNA: TGCGCCAGCAGCCAAGTCGCCGGCTTTGGCTACACCTTC.

This clonotype has a count of ten or more. The rearrangement uses TRBV2 and TRBJ2-7; TRBD2 matches 13 bases. Germline V gene data show CDR1 as SNHLY and CDR2 as FYNNEI. CDR3 length: 17 amino acids. V trimming: 6 bases; J trimming: 7 bases; junction bases outside the gene matches: 15. The DNA for the CDR3 is TGTGCCAGCAGGGGACTAGCGGGACCTCAGCCCTCGGAAGAGCAGTACTTC. It specifies CASRGLAGPQPSEEQYF.

This clonotype was recorded a few times. The chain links TRBV5-1 to TRBJ2-3; D gene ambiguous. From germline, CDR1 is SGHRS and CDR2 YFSETQ. Trimming took 3 bases from V and 6 from J, leaving 11 bases between them. There are 13 residues in the CDR3. The CDR3 region is CASSSNQADTQYF. The CDR3 DNA reads TGCGCCAGCAGCTCGAATCAGGCGGATACGCAGTATTTT.

Regarding this clonotype: With a much larger clone just one base away, this may be a read error. The rearrangement uses TRBV20-1 and TRBJ2-7; D gene unclear. Germline loops: CDR1 DFQATT, CDR2 SNEGSKA (reference sequence). This CDR3 comprises 13 residues. V was pared by 5 bases and J by 4 bases, with 15 bases between. The DNA for the CDR3 is TGCAGTGCTGAACTCCCCCTCGGTTACGAGCAGTACTTC. As protein: CSAELPLGYEQYF.

This clonotype was found a few times. Germline is not matched at one junction end, which may reflect a read error. This chain joins TRBV2 and TRBJ2-7; 9 bases are a match to TRBD1. Germline V CDR1 and CDR2: SNHLY, FYNNEI. The CDR3 sequence is 14 residues long. The CDR3 here is CAGRLGQGSYEQYF. The DNA for the CDR3 is TGTGCCGGCAGGCTAGGACAGGGGTCCTACGAGCAGTACTTC.

The V gene is TRBV5-4, the J gene TRBJ2-7, with 8 bases aligning to TRBD2. The V segment lost 4 bases and the J segment 6 bases; nucleotides outside the gene matches: 12. Germline V gene data show CDR1 as SGHNT and CDR2 as YYREEE (reference sequence). This CDR3 is built from 15 residues. CDR3 DNA sequence: TGTGCCAGCAGCCTCGGGGGGGGACTAGTCACCGAGCAGTACTTC. Protein: CASSLGGGLVTEQYF.

The V gene is TRBV10-2, the J gene TRBJ2-3; 7 bases fit TRBD2. The trim removed 7 bases at V and 6 bases at J, leaving 4 bases unmatched. This CDR3 has 12 amino acids. Germline CDR1 and CDR2: WSHSY and SAAADI. The CDR3 loop is CASNGGRDTQYF. The DNA of the CDR3 is TGCGCCAGCAACGGGGGGAGGGATACGCAGTATTTT.

There are a few counts of this clonotype. The chain couples TRBV20-1 to TRBJ1-4; no clear D. The CDR3 runs to 13 residues. CDR1 and CDR2 (germline): DFQATT, SNEGSKA (reference sequence). Deletions cut 3 bases from V and 0 bases from J, with 5 bases between. The CDR3 DNA is TGCAGTGCTAGTCGGGCAACTAATGAAAAACTGTTTTTT. It encodes CSASRATNEKLFF.